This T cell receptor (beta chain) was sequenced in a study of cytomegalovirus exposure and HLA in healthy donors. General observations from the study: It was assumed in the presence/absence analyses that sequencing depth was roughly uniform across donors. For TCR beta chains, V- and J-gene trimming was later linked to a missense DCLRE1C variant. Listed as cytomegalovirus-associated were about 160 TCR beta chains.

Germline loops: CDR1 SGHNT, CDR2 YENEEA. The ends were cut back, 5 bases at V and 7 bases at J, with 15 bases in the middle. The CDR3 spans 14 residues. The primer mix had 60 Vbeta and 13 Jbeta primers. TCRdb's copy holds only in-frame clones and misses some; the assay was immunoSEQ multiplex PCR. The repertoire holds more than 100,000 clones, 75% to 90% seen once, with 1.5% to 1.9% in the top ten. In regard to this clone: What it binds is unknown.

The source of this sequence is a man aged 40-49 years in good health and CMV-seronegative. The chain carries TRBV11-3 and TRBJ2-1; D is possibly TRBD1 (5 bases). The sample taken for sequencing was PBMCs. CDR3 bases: TGTGCCAGCAGCCCCCGTGGGGCTGGAAATGAGCAGTTCTTC. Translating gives CASSPRGAGNEQFF.